This paragraph covers one T cell receptor (beta chain) sequence. Its antigen is unidentified. TCRdb's table, derived via immunoSEQ multiplex PCR, lists solely in-frame clones and lacks some. The table records 45,000 or so clones, roughly 80% of them present only once. Trimming took 0 bases from V and 4 from J, leaving 13 bases between them. Germline V gives CDR1 LGHNA, CDR2 YNFKEQ. The CDR3 spans 15 residues. As to time point: recipient sample about 28 days before transplant, after cytoreduction. This record belongs to a study of T cell clonotyping in hematopoietic cell transplantation. Study background: Pretransplant recipient samples were taken after cytoreduction.

Study-wide results and caveats: Pathologically expanded recipient clonotypes increased progressively from day 30 to day 180 as diversity fell. Few recipient clonotypes overlapped donors; over 95% were de novo at given depth. Higher Inverse Simpson Index values in graft donor and pretransplant recipient predicted broader posttransplant TCR diversity.

The chain joins TRBV4-2 to TRBJ2-7, with D unclear. The sequence derives from a man aged 60-69 years with myelodysplastic syndrome. Some clones in this sample may be carry-over from other donors' samples. The material sequenced was peripheral blood mononuclear cells, taken before stem cell transplant. This CDR3 is CASSQDRQARYEQYF. CDR3 nucleotide sequence: TGTGCCAGCAGCCAAGATCGCCAGGCCAGGTACGAGCAGTACTTC.